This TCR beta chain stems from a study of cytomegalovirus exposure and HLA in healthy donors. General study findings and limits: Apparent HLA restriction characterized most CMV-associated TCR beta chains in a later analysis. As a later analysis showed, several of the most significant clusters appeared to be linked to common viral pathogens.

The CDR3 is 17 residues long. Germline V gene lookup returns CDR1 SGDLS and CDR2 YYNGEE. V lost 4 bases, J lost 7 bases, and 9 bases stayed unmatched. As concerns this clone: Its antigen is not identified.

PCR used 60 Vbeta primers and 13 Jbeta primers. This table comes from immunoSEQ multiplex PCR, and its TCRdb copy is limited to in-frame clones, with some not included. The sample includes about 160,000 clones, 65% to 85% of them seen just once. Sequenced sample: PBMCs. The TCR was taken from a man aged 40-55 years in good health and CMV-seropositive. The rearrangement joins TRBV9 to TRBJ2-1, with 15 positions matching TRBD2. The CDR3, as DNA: TGTGCCAGCAGCCCCCGGACTAGCGGGGGGGGTAGAAATGAGCAGTTCTTC. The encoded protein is CASSPRTSGGGRNEQFF.